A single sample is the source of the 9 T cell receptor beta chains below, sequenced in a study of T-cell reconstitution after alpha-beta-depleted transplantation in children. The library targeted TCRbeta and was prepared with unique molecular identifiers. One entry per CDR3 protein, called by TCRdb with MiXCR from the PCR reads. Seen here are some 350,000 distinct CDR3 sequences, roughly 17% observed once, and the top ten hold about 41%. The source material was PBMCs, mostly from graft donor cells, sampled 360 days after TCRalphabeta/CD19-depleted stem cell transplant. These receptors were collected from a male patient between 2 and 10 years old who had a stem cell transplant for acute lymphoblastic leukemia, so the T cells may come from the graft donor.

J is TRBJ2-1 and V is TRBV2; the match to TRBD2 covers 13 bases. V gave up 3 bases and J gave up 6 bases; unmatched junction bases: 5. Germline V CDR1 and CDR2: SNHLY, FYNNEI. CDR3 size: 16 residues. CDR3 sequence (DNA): TGTGCCAGCAGTGAGTGGGGACTAGCGGGGATCAATGAGCAGTTCTTC. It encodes CASSEWGLAGINEQFF.

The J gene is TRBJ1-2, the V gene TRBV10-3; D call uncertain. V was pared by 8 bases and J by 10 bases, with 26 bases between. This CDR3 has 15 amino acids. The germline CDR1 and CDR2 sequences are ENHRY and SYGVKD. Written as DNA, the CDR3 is TGTGCCATCGCTCCCTGGGTGACGGGAACTATTGACTACACCTTC. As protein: CAIAPWVTGTIDYTF.

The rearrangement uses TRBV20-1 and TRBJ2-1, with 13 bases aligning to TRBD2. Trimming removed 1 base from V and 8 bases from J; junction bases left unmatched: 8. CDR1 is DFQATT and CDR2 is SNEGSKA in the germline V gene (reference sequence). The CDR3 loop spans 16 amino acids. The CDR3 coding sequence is TGCAGTGCTAGAGCAATCGGACTAGCGGGAGAATATGAGCAGTTCTTC. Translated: CSARAIGLAGEYEQFF.

As DNA, the CDR3 is TGTGCCAGCAGTTCGGGACTAGCGGGAGGGCCAGACCAACCCTACGAGCAGTACTTC. It encodes CASSSGLAGGPDQPYEQYF. The V call is TRBV28, the J call TRBJ2-7; 16 nucleotides line up with TRBD2. This CDR3 is built from 19 residues. V shed 4 bases and J 2 bases; nucleotides not matched to a gene: 11. CDR1 and CDR2 from the germline V gene are MDHEN and SYDVKM.

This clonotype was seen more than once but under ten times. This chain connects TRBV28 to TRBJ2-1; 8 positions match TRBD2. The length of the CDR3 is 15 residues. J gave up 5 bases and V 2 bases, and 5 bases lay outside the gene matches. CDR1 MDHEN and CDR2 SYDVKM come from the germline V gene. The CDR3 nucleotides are TGTGCCAGCAGTTTAGGACTAGCAGCCGACAATGAGCAGTTCTTC. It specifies CASSLGLAADNEQFF.

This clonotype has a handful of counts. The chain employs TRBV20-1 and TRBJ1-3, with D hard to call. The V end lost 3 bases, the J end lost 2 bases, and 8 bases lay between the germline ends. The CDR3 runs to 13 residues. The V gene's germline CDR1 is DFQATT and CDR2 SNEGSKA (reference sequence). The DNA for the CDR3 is TGCAGTGCTAGCTTTGGTACTGGAAACACCATATATTTT. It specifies CSASFGTGNTIYF.

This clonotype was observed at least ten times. The CDR3 loop is CASSLRGRPSSYNEQFF. The CDR3 nucleotides are TGTGCCAGCAGTTTAAGGGGGCGGCCTAGCTCCTACAATGAGCAGTTCTTC. The rearrangement uses TRBV27 and TRBJ2-1; TRBD1 matches at 7 bases. The germline CDR1 and CDR2 sequences are MNHEY and SMNVEV (reference sequence). After removal of 2 bases from V and 0 bases from J, the junction contained 7 bases not matched to a gene. This CDR3 is built from 17 residues.

This CDR3 is CASSEYGIGPTGELFF. The CDR3 DNA reads TGTGCCAGCAGTGAATACGGCATAGGTCCCACCGGGGAGCTGTTTTTT. The chain recombines TRBV25-1 with TRBJ2-2; D not certain. Germline lookup yields CDR1 MGHDK and CDR2 SYGVNS. Trimming cost V 0 bases and J 4 bases, with 12 bases left between them. This CDR3 is 16 amino acids long.

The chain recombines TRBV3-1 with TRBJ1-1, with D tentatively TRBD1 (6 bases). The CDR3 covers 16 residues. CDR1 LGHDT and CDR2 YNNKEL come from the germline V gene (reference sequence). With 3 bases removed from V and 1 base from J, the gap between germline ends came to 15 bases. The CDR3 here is CASSHEAMGQNTEAFF. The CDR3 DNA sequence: TGTGCCAGCAGCCATGAGGCCATGGGACAGAACACTGAAGCTTTCTTT. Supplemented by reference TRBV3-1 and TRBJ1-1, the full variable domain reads DTAVSQTPKYLVTQMGNDKSIKCEQNLGHDTMYWYKQDSKKFLKIMFSYNNKELIINETVPNRFSPKSPDKAHLNLHINSLELGDSAVYFCASSHEAMGQNTEAFFGQGTRLTVV.